The rows below give T cell receptor beta chains drawn from one sample of a study of cytomegalovirus exposure and HLA in healthy donors. Produced via immunoSEQ multiplex PCR; TCRdb's table is partial and in-frame only. Among 150,000 to 200,000 clones listed, about 12% were seen once. The sequencing sample was made of PBMCs. The receptor source for this set is a man between 45 and 60 years old in good health and CMV-seropositive. The CDR3 runs from the conserved cysteine through the conserved F or W. The order of the fields is J gene, CDR3 length, D gene, clone size, V gene, CDR3 DNA, CDR3 protein. The D gene is left open where the match is weak. Clone size is shown for a subset of rows, as once, few, many or a class of expanded clone.

J gene: TRBJ2-7
CDR3 length: 14
D gene: .
clone size: few
V gene: TRBV11-3
CDR3 DNA: TGTGCCAGCAGCTTAACGTGGGCAAGGAACGAGCAGTACTTC
CDR3 protein: CASSLTWARNEQYF

J gene: TRBJ2-1
CDR3 length: 16
D gene: .
clone size: .
V gene: TRBV5-6
CDR3 DNA: TGTGCCAGCAGCTTGGACCCTCTGAGCTCCTACAATGAGCAGTTCTTC
CDR3 protein: CASSLDPLSSYNEQFF

J gene: TRBJ2-7
CDR3 length: 14
D gene: .
clone size: few
V gene: TRBV25-1
CDR3 DNA: TGTGCCAGCAGTGAATATATGGCCCCCTACGAGCAGTACTTC
CDR3 protein: CASSEYMAPYEQYF

J gene: TRBJ1-1
CDR3 length: 12
D gene: TRBD1
clone size: .
V gene: TRBV5-1
CDR3 DNA: TGCGCCAGCCAGGGGGACGGCGCTGAAGCTTTCTTT
CDR3 protein: CASQGDGAEAFF

J gene: TRBJ1-2
CDR3 length: 14
D gene: .
clone size: .
V gene: TRBV9
CDR3 DNA: TGTGCCAGCAGCATATTAGACGGAGTCTATGGCTACACCTTC
CDR3 protein: CASSILDGVYGYTF

J gene: TRBJ2-2
CDR3 length: 14
D gene: TRBD1
clone size: few
V gene: TRBV6-5
CDR3 DNA: TGTGCCAGCACCATGGACAGGGTTGGCGGGGAGCTGTTTTTT
CDR3 protein: CASTMDRVGGELFF

J gene: TRBJ2-5
CDR3 length: 17
D gene: TRBD2
clone size: few
V gene: TRBV19
CDR3 DNA: TGTGCCAGTAGTATCTCCCCTAGCGGGGGCGCCCAGGAGACCCAGTACTTC
CDR3 protein: CASSISPSGGAQETQYF

J gene: TRBJ2-2
CDR3 length: 15
D gene: .
clone size: .
V gene: TRBV30
CDR3 DNA: TGTGCCTGGAGTGTAGGAGCCCCCGGTCGGGGGGAGCTGTTTTTT
CDR3 protein: CAWSVGAPGRGELFF

J gene: TRBJ2-5
CDR3 length: 13
D gene: TRBD2
clone size: .
V gene: TRBV5-8
CDR3 DNA: TGTGCCAGCCCGGGGGGGATTGGAGAGACCCAGTACTTC
CDR3 protein: CASPGGIGETQYF

J gene: TRBJ2-7
CDR3 length: 14
D gene: .
clone size: .
V gene: TRBV18
CDR3 DNA: TGTGCCAGCTCACCCCAGGTCCAGGGCCACGAGCAGTACTTC
CDR3 protein: CASSPQVQGHEQYF

J gene: TRBJ2-3
CDR3 length: 16
D gene: .
clone size: .
V gene: TRBV2
CDR3 DNA: TGTGCCAGCAGCCCCATAGGAGGCGGGGGCACAGATACGCAGTATTTT
CDR3 protein: CASSPIGGGGTDTQYF

J gene: TRBJ2-3
CDR3 length: 14
D gene: .
clone size: .
V gene: TRBV5-1
CDR3 DNA: TGCGCCAGCAGCTTGTTTAGCGCGGAAGATACGCAGTATTTT
CDR3 protein: CASSLFSAEDTQYF

J gene: TRBJ1-2
CDR3 length: 14
D gene: TRBD1
clone size: few
V gene: TRBV30
CDR3 DNA: TGTGCCTGGAGTCCGGACAGGCGATCCTATGGCTACACCTTC
CDR3 protein: CAWSPDRRSYGYTF

J gene: TRBJ1-1
CDR3 length: 16
D gene: TRBD1
clone size: .
V gene: TRBV12-5
CDR3 DNA: TGTGCTAGTGGTTTGGTGCGAGGGGGCGAGAACACTGAAGCTTTCTTT
CDR3 protein: CASGLVRGGENTEAFF

J gene: TRBJ1-1
CDR3 length: 14
D gene: TRBD1
clone size: few
V gene: TRBV4-2
CDR3 DNA: TGTGCCAGCAGCCCGGACAGGGTGAACACTGAAGCTTTCTTT
CDR3 protein: CASSPDRVNTEAFF

J gene: TRBJ1-5
CDR3 length: 15
D gene: .
clone size: .
V gene: TRBV19
CDR3 DNA: TGTGCCAGTAGACTGAGGGGGGGGAGCAATCAGCCCCAGCATTTT
CDR3 protein: CASRLRGGSNQPQHF

J gene: TRBJ2-5
CDR3 length: 14
D gene: .
clone size: .
V gene: TRBV6-5
CDR3 DNA: TGTGCCAGCAGTTACAACTACCTCCAAGAGACCCAGTACTTC
CDR3 protein: CASSYNYLQETQYF

J gene: TRBJ1-4
CDR3 length: 16
D gene: .
clone size: few
V gene: TRBV1
CDR3 DNA: TGCACCAGCAGCCAAAACGGGGACAGGCGGAATGAAAAACTGTTTTTT
CDR3 protein: CTSSQNGDRRNEKLFF

J gene: TRBJ1-4
CDR3 length: 19
D gene: .
clone size: .
V gene: TRBV28
CDR3 DNA: TGTGCCAGCAGTTTATTTGGAACGATGGGGGGAGGTTTGAATGAAAAACTGTTTTTT
CDR3 protein: CASSLFGTMGGGLNEKLFF

J gene: TRBJ1-2
CDR3 length: 15
D gene: .
clone size: .
V gene: TRBV27
CDR3 DNA: TGTGCCAGCAGCCTTTACACAGGGTGGCTGGGAGGCTACACCTTC
CDR3 protein: CASSLYTGWLGGYTF

J gene: TRBJ2-7
CDR3 length: 14
D gene: TRBD1
clone size: few
V gene: TRBV28
CDR3 DNA: TGTGCCAGCACCTTTAGAGACAGGGGTTACGAGCAGTACTTC
CDR3 protein: CASTFRDRGYEQYF

J gene: TRBJ1-1
CDR3 length: 15
D gene: TRBD1
clone size: .
V gene: TRBV28
CDR3 DNA: TGTGCCAGCAGTCTATGGGGACAGCCCAACACTGAAGCTTTCTTT
CDR3 protein: CASSLWGQPNTEAFF

J gene: TRBJ2-7
CDR3 length: 14
D gene: TRBD2
clone size: .
V gene: TRBV6-6
CDR3 DNA: TGTGCCAGCAGTCCTAGCGGAACTTCCTACGAGCAGTACTTC
CDR3 protein: CASSPSGTSYEQYF

J gene: TRBJ1-5
CDR3 length: 15
D gene: .
clone size: .
V gene: TRBV9
CDR3 DNA: TGTGCCAGCAGCTGGACATCAGATAGCAATCAGCCCCAGCATTTT
CDR3 protein: CASSWTSDSNQPQHF

J gene: TRBJ1-2
CDR3 length: 12
D gene: .
clone size: few
V gene: TRBV29-1
CDR3 DNA: TGCAGCGTTCTCGACATCGCCCGTGGCTACACCTTC
CDR3 protein: CSVLDIARGYTF

J gene: TRBJ2-7
CDR3 length: 15
D gene: .
clone size: few
V gene: TRBV5-4
CDR3 DNA: TGTGCCAGCAGCTCGGGGACTGACAATCCCTACGAGCAGTACTTC
CDR3 protein: CASSSGTDNPYEQYF

J gene: TRBJ1-1
CDR3 length: 15
D gene: .
clone size: once
V gene: TRBV16
CDR3 DNA: TGTGCCAGCAGCCAACTTAGGGTCCGGGACTTTGAAGCTTTCTTT
CDR3 protein: CASSQLRVRDFEAFF

J gene: TRBJ1-2
CDR3 length: 11
D gene: .
clone size: .
V gene: TRBV20-1
CDR3 DNA: TGCAGTGCGGAGGGGGGGGCTGGCTACACCTTC
CDR3 protein: CSAEGGAGYTF

J gene: TRBJ2-7
CDR3 length: 15
D gene: TRBD2
clone size: .
V gene: TRBV4-3
CDR3 DNA: TGCGCCAGCAGCCGTAGAGCGGGGACCTCCTACGAGCAGTACTTC
CDR3 protein: CASSRRAGTSYEQYF

J gene: TRBJ2-4
CDR3 length: 15
D gene: TRBD2
clone size: few
V gene: TRBV5-1
CDR3 DNA: TGCGCCAGCAGCCCGGGGGGGCTGGCCAAAAACATTCAGTACTTC
CDR3 protein: CASSPGGLAKNIQYF

J gene: TRBJ2-6
CDR3 length: 15
D gene: .
clone size: .
V gene: TRBV10-3
CDR3 DNA: TGTGCCATCAGTGCAGGGGACGGTGGGGCCAACGTCCTGACTTTC
CDR3 protein: CAISAGDGGANVLTF

J gene: TRBJ2-1
CDR3 length: 15
D gene: TRBD2
clone size: few
V gene: TRBV7-2
CDR3 DNA: TGTGCCAGCAGCCCAACTAGCGGGGGCCGTAATGAGCAGTTCTTC
CDR3 protein: CASSPTSGGRNEQFF

J gene: TRBJ2-2
CDR3 length: 16
D gene: TRBD1
clone size: .
V gene: TRBV7-2
CDR3 DNA: TGTGCCAGCAGCTTAAATGGGACAGGGAGAACCGGGGAGCTGTTTTTT
CDR3 protein: CASSLNGTGRTGELFF

J gene: TRBJ1-2
CDR3 length: 14
D gene: .
clone size: .
V gene: TRBV5-4
CDR3 DNA: TGTGCCAGCACCGAGGGGGAACTGGGCTATGGCTACACCTTC
CDR3 protein: CASTEGELGYGYTF

J gene: TRBJ1-1
CDR3 length: 14
D gene: .
clone size: .
V gene: TRBV19
CDR3 DNA: TGTGCCAGTAGCGCCCTCAGGGGTTTCACTGAAGCTTTCTTT
CDR3 protein: CASSALRGFTEAFF

J gene: TRBJ2-3
CDR3 length: 13
D gene: .
clone size: .
V gene: TRBV19
CDR3 DNA: TGTGCCAGTAGTCAGCGGCGCACAGATACGCAGTATTTT
CDR3 protein: CASSQRRTDTQYF

J gene: TRBJ1-5
CDR3 length: 19
D gene: TRBD1
clone size: .
V gene: TRBV5-8
CDR3 DNA: TGTGCCAGCAGCTACTTAACAGGGGCCAAAATTTATAGCAATCAGCCCCAGCATTTT
CDR3 protein: CASSYLTGAKIYSNQPQHF

J gene: TRBJ2-1
CDR3 length: 16
D gene: TRBD2
clone size: .
V gene: TRBV7-9
CDR3 DNA: TGTGCCAGCAGCTTCCCCCCCGCGGGGGGCCTCGGGGAGCAGTTCTTC
CDR3 protein: CASSFPPAGGLGEQFF

J gene: TRBJ2-4
CDR3 length: 13
D gene: .
clone size: few
V gene: TRBV29-1
CDR3 DNA: TGCAGCGTGGTACAGGGAGCCAAAAACATTCAGTACTTC
CDR3 protein: CSVVQGAKNIQYF

J gene: TRBJ2-3
CDR3 length: 15
D gene: TRBD2
clone size: .
V gene: TRBV7-7
CDR3 DNA: TGTGCCAGCAGCCCCCTTAGCGGGTCCACAGATACGCAGTATTTT
CDR3 protein: CASSPLSGSTDTQYF

J gene: TRBJ1-5
CDR3 length: 13
D gene: .
clone size: .
V gene: TRBV30
CDR3 DNA: TGTGCCTGGAGAGGGCAGGGTACACAGACCCAGCATTTT
CDR3 protein: CAWRGQGTQTQHF

J gene: TRBJ1-2
CDR3 length: 13
D gene: .
clone size: .
V gene: TRBV9
CDR3 DNA: TGTGCCAGCAGCGACGGGACACTCTATGGCTACACCTTC
CDR3 protein: CASSDGTLYGYTF

J gene: TRBJ1-1
CDR3 length: 14
D gene: .
clone size: .
V gene: TRBV9
CDR3 DNA: TGTGCCAGCAGCGTAGAAGTTAGGAACACTGAAGCTTTCTTT
CDR3 protein: CASSVEVRNTEAFF

J gene: TRBJ1-4
CDR3 length: 14
D gene: .
clone size: few
V gene: TRBV28
CDR3 DNA: TGTGCCAGCAGTCACCAGGGGAAGAGTGAAAAACTGTTTTTT
CDR3 protein: CASSHQGKSEKLFF

J gene: TRBJ2-3
CDR3 length: 13
D gene: .
clone size: few
V gene: TRBV9
CDR3 DNA: TGTGCCAGCAACGCGGTCGGCCCAGATACGCAGTATTTT
CDR3 protein: CASNAVGPDTQYF

J gene: TRBJ2-6
CDR3 length: 17
D gene: .
clone size: .
V gene: TRBV7-2
CDR3 DNA: TGTGCCAGCAGCTCCAAGGGGCTCCTATCTGGGGCCAACGTCCTGACTTTC
CDR3 protein: CASSSKGLLSGANVLTF

J gene: TRBJ1-1
CDR3 length: 14
D gene: TRBD1
clone size: .
V gene: TRBV7-9
CDR3 DNA: TGTGCCAGCAGCAAGGGACAGGCTAACACTGAAGCTTTCTTT
CDR3 protein: CASSKGQANTEAFF

J gene: TRBJ1-1
CDR3 length: 14
D gene: .
clone size: .
V gene: TRBV28
CDR3 DNA: TGTGCCAGCAGTTTACCAGGGAAGAACACTGAAGCTTTCTTT
CDR3 protein: CASSLPGKNTEAFF

J gene: TRBJ2-3
CDR3 length: 16
D gene: .
clone size: .
V gene: TRBV6-1
CDR3 DNA: TGTGCCAGCAGTGAAGCGCTAGTATGGGGAGCTGATACGCAGTATTTT
CDR3 protein: CASSEALVWGADTQYF

J gene: TRBJ2-7
CDR3 length: 14
D gene: .
clone size: .
V gene: TRBV30
CDR3 DNA: TGTGCCTGGAGTTACAGAAGAGGGGGTGACGAGCAGTACTTC
CDR3 protein: CAWSYRRGGDEQYF

J gene: TRBJ2-7
CDR3 length: 14
D gene: TRBD1
clone size: few
V gene: TRBV5-1
CDR3 DNA: TGCGCCAGCAGCTCGACAGGGGTCCCCTACGAGCAGTACTTC
CDR3 protein: CASSSTGVPYEQYF

J gene: TRBJ1-1
CDR3 length: 14
D gene: .
clone size: few
V gene: TRBV11-2
CDR3 DNA: TGTGCCAGCAGCTTAGGGTGGCTCGAAACTGAAGCTTTCTTT
CDR3 protein: CASSLGWLETEAFF

J gene: TRBJ2-1
CDR3 length: 16
D gene: TRBD1
clone size: few
V gene: TRBV5-1
CDR3 DNA: TGCGCCAGCAGCCTCCTCACGACAGGGGTTAACAATGAGCAGTTCTTC
CDR3 protein: CASSLLTTGVNNEQFF

J gene: TRBJ2-1
CDR3 length: 13
D gene: TRBD1
clone size: .
V gene: TRBV11-2
CDR3 DNA: TGTGCCGGGGGACAGGGGGCGATAGGCGAGCAGTTCTTC
CDR3 protein: CAGGQGAIGEQFF

J gene: TRBJ1-1
CDR3 length: 16
D gene: TRBD1
clone size: .
V gene: TRBV4-2
CDR3 DNA: TGTGCCAGCAGCCATCAGGGACAGGGGCCGGGAACTGAAGCTTTCTTT
CDR3 protein: CASSHQGQGPGTEAFF

J gene: TRBJ1-1
CDR3 length: 15
D gene: TRBD1
clone size: few
V gene: TRBV5-6
CDR3 DNA: TGTGCCAGCAACCCGCTAGGACAGGGGGAGACTGAAGCTTTCTTT
CDR3 protein: CASNPLGQGETEAFF

J gene: TRBJ1-2
CDR3 length: 16
D gene: .
clone size: few
V gene: TRBV11-3
CDR3 DNA: TGTGCCAGCAGCTTAGCGGGGTTTGACTCTAACTATGGCTACACCTTC
CDR3 protein: CASSLAGFDSNYGYTF

J gene: TRBJ2-2
CDR3 length: 14
D gene: .
clone size: few
V gene: TRBV11-2
CDR3 DNA: TGTGCCAGCAGCTTAGAGCGACAGACCGGGGAGCTGTTTTTT
CDR3 protein: CASSLERQTGELFF

J gene: TRBJ1-6
CDR3 length: 15
D gene: TRBD1
clone size: few
V gene: TRBV25-1
CDR3 DNA: TGTGCCAGCAGTGAATATATGGGACAGGGTTCACCCCTCCACTTT
CDR3 protein: CASSEYMGQGSPLHF